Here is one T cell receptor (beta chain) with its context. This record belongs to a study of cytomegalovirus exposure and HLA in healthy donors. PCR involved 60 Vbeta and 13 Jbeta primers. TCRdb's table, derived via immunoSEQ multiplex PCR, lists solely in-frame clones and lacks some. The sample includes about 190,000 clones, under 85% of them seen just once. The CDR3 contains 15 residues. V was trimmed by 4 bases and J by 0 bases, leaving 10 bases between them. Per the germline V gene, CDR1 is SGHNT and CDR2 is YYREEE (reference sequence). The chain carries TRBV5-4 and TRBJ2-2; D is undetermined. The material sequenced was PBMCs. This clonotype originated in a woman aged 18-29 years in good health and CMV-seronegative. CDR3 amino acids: CASSAAAANTGELFF. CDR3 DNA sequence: TGTGCCAGCAGCGCCGCGGCGGCGAACACCGGGGAGCTGTTTTTT.